Sequencing of this TCR beta chain was carried out in a study of blood T cell repertoires in COVID-19. Trimming removed 0 bases at V and 4 bases at J, with 14 bases between. In germline, CDR1 is SGHDT, CDR2 YYEEEE. The CDR3 runs 16 residues. The method was immunoSEQ multiplex PCR; TCRdb's version includes in-frame clones alone and lacks a portion of them. Of roughly 150,000 clones listed, 90% are singletons. The TCR originated in a man aged 55 to 70 with active or convalescent COVID-19. V and J are TRBV5-6 and TRBJ2-1; D uncertain. Source material: peripheral blood. The CDR3 spells CASSLAAPESYNEQFF. CDR3 coding DNA: TGTGCCAGCAGCTTGGCCGCGCCGGAGTCATACAATGAGCAGTTCTTC. The whole variable domain, remainder taken from reference TRBV5-6 and TRBJ2-1, is DAGVTQSPTHLIKTRGQQVTLRCSPKSGHDTVSWYQQALGQGPQFIFQYYEEEERQRGNFPDRFSGHQFPNYSSELNVNALLLGDSALYLCASSLAAPESYNEQFFGPGTRLTVL.